This T cell receptor (beta chain) was sequenced during a study of cytomegalovirus exposure and HLA in healthy donors. Study-wide findings and caveats: Common viral pathogens were later found to be apparently linked to several of the most significant clusters.

As for this clone: Its antigen remains unknown.

The PCR used 60 Vbeta and 13 Jbeta primers. Assay used: immunoSEQ multiplex PCR; TCRdb lists only in-frame clones, some missing. Its clone listing holds some 120,000 clones. CDR1 is MGHRA, CDR2 YSYEKL, per germline. V was cut by 2 bases and J by 2 bases, with 16 bases left in between. The CDR3 runs to 16 residues. The clonotype was recovered from a woman aged 60-75 years in good health and CMV-seronegative. The V call is TRBV4-1, the J call TRBJ2-7, with D possibly TRBD1 on 5 matching bases. Sequenced material: PBMCs. CDR3 in amino acids: CASSQPTGHLTYEQYF. Here the CDR3 DNA reads TGCGCCAGCAGCCAACCAACCGGACACCTAACCTACGAGCAGTACTTC.